This is a list of T cell receptor beta chains from one sample in a study of regulatory and conventional T cells in RAG deficiency. Method: immunoSEQ multiplex PCR; TCRdb's copy keeps in-frame clones and lacks some. Of 9,400 or so clones detected, roughly 90% appear once; the ten largest clones hold about 1.2%. This sample was also put to use in a study of regulatory T cells.

What was sequenced was Tregs sorted from blood. All receptors come from a human donor in good health. CDR3s include the opening cysteine and the closing phenylalanine or tryptophan. D genes are given only for firm matches.

J: TRBJ1-3
D: NA
V: TRBV19
CDR3: CASSIGGSSGNTIYF

J: TRBJ2-7
D: TRBD1
V: TRBV5-1
CDR3: CASSPRDRGPHEQYF

J: TRBJ1-1
D: NA
V: TRBV19
CDR3: CASHPWAENTEAFF

J: TRBJ2-5
D: NA
V: TRBV11-1
CDR3: CASSLEWFQETQYF

J: TRBJ2-7
D: NA
V: TRBV12-2
CDR3: CASRSGTSGRINEQYF

J: TRBJ2-1
D: TRBD2
V: TRBV2
CDR3: CASSPVRGGGNEQFF

J: TRBJ2-7
D: TRBD2
V: TRBV29-1
CDR3: CSARLATYEQYF

J: TRBJ2-1
D: TRBD1
V: TRBV7-6
CDR3: CASSMQAMDRGTYNEQFF

J: TRBJ1-5
D: NA
V: TRBV5-8
CDR3: CASSLLTGSLPQHF

J: TRBJ2-2
D: NA
V: TRBV11-2
CDR3: CASSFSTGGDTGELFF

J: TRBJ1-2
D: NA
V: TRBV20-1
CDR3: CSAAHPVGYTF

J: TRBJ2-1
D: NA
V: TRBV5-4
CDR3: CASSLGWDEQFF

J: TRBJ2-2
D: TRBD2
V: TRBV5-4
CDR3: CASSPGLAANTGELFF

J: TRBJ1-5
D: NA
V: TRBV28
CDR3: CASSLLAGLYQPQHF

J: TRBJ2-5
D: TRBD1
V: TRBV4-3
CDR3: CASSSGQGAETQYF

J: TRBJ2-7
D: NA
V: TRBV7-9
CDR3: CASSLVAGTTYEQYF

J: TRBJ2-1
D: TRBD1
V: TRBV19
CDR3: CASSTRTGSVYNEQFF

J: TRBJ1-2
D: NA
V: TRBV5-1
CDR3: CASRGGSENNYGYTF

J: TRBJ2-2
D: TRBD2
V: TRBV29-1
CDR3: CSVGFGGAGELFF

J: TRBJ2-3
D: NA
V: TRBV19
CDR3: CATPHEAGSTDTQYF

J: TRBJ2-4
D: TRBD1
V: TRBV2
CDR3: CASSPDRGIAKNIQYF

J: TRBJ2-1
D: NA
V: TRBV7-3
CDR3: CASSVGPGNEQFF

J: TRBJ2-7
D: NA
V: TRBV4-1
CDR3: CASSQGILRLQGDYEQYF

J: TRBJ1-4
D: TRBD1
V: TRBV19
CDR3: CASSDRVDEKLFF

J: TRBJ1-1
D: NA
V: TRBV30
CDR3: CAWSVRVPENTEAFF

J: TRBJ2-3
D: NA
V: TRBV11-3
CDR3: CASSFRGSTNTDTQYF

J: TRBJ2-1
D: NA
V: TRBV18
CDR3: CASSPPGRGSYNEQFF

J: TRBJ2-7
D: NA
V: TRBV2
CDR3: CASRGLEQRQYF

J: TRBJ2-1
D: TRBD2
V: TRBV11-2
CDR3: CAGGRGTQHDGEQFF

J: TRBJ1-2
D: TRBD1
V: TRBV6-1
CDR3: CASRDRSYGYTF

J: TRBJ1-5
D: NA
V: TRBV29-1
CDR3: CSVVMGRNQPQHF